Included here is one T cell receptor beta chain sequence, with context. Its matching antigen is unknown. This sample is drawn from a study of T cell responses to AZD1222 COVID-19 vaccine. Study conclusions and caveats: Dominant CD4 TCR responses targeted spike regions 160-218 and 743-854.

This CDR3 comprises 14 residues. CDR1 is MNHEY and CDR2 is SVGAGI in the germline V gene. The V gene end was trimmed by 5 bases and the J gene end by 7 bases; junction bases not matched to a gene: 4. The data were produced by immunoSEQ multiplex PCR, yet TCRdb's version contains in-frame clones alone and is incomplete. The sample holds approximately 120,000 clones, 88% seen once. Sequences were derived from peripheral blood, sampled on day 0 of AZD1222 vaccination. V usage is TRBV6-5 and J usage is TRBJ1-6; 8 nucleotides match TRBD1. The origin of this receptor is an adult in good health. The CDR3 is CASSLRGPNSPLHF. The CDR3 DNA is TGTGCCAGCAGTCTCAGGGGGCCGAATTCACCCCTCCACTTT.